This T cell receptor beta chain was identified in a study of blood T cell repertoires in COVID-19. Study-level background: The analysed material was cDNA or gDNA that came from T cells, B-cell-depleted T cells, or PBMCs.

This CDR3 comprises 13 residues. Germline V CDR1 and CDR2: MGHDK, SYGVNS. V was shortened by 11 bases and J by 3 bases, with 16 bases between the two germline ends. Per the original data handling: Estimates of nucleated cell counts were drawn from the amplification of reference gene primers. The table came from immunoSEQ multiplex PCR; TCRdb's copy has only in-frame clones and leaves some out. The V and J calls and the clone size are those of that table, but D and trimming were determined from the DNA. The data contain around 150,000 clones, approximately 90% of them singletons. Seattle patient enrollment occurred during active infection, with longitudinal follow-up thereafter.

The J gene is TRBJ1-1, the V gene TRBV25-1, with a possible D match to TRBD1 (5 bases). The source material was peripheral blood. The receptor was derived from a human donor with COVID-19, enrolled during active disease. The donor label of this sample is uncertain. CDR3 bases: TGTGCCTCCACCCAGGGTTTGTACACTGAAGCTTTCTTT. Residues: CASTQGLYTEAFF.